This TCR beta chain appears in the sequencing data of a study of T cell repertoires in cytomegalovirus infection. TCRdb reanalysed the reads using MiXCR and keeps one entry per CDR3 protein. The sample shows 450,000 to 600,000 distinct CDR3 sequences, around a third of them seen only once. Study-wide results and caveats: In two of eight donors, the top clonotype was HLA-C-restricted CMV-specific.

The CDR3 covers 13 residues. Trimming left V 8 bases short and J 5 bases short, with 13 bases between. CDR1 and CDR2 (germline): MNHEY, SVGAGI. This clonotype was found a few times. Its antigen is unknown. The sample consisted of cultured PBMCs, taken from culture after CMV antigen stimulation. The clonotype comes from a human donor in good health (CMV status not recorded). Some clones in this sample may be carry-over from other donors' samples. The chain combines TRBV6-5 with TRBJ2-1; unclear D gene. The CDR3 is CASPRQVHNEQFF. The CDR3 DNA sequence: TGTGCCAGCCCGCGGCAGGTCCACAATGAGCAGTTCTTC.